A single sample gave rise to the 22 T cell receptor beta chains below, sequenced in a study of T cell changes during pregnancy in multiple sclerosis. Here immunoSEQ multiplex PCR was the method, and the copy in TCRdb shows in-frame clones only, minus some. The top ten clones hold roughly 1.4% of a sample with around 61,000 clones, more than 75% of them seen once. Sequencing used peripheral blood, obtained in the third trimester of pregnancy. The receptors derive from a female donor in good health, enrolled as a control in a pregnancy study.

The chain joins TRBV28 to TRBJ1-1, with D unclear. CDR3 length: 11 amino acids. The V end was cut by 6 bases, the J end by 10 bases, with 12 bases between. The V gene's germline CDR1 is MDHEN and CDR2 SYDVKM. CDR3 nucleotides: TGTGCCAGCAGGAAAACCCGGGTAGCTTTCTTT. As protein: CASRKTRVAFF.

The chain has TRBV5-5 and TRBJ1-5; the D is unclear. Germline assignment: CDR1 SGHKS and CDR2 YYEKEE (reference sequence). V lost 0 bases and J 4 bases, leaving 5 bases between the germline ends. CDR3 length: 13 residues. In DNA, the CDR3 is TGTGCCAGCAGCTTGGAGGAGAATCAGCCCCAGCATTTT. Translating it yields CASSLEENQPQHF.

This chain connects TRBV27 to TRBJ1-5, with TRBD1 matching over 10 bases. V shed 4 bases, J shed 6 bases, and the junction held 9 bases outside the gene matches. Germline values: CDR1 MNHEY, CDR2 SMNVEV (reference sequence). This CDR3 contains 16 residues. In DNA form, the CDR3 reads TGTGCCAGCAGTTCCCGGGACAGGGGTAGAGGTCAGCCCCAGCATTTT. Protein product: CASSSRDRGRGQPQHF.

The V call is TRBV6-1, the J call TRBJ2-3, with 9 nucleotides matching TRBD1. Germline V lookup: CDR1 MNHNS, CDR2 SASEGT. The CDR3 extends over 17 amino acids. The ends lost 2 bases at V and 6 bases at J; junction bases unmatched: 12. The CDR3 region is CASSEWGGTGRGDTQYF. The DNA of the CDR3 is TGTGCCAGCAGTGAATGGGGCGGGACAGGGAGGGGGGATACGCAGTATTTT.

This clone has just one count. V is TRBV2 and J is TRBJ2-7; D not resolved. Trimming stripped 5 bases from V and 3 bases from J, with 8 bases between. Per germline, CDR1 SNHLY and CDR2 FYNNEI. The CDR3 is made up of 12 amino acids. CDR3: CASSPSGYEQYF. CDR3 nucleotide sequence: TGTGCCAGCAGTCCTAGTGGCTACGAGCAGTACTTC.

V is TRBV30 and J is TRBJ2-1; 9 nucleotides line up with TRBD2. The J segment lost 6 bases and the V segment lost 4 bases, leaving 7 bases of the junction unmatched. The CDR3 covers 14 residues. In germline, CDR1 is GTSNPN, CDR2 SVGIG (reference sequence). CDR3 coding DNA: TGTGCCTGGACTGAGGGGCGGGGGGGCAATGAGCAGTTCTTC. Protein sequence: CAWTEGRGGNEQFF.

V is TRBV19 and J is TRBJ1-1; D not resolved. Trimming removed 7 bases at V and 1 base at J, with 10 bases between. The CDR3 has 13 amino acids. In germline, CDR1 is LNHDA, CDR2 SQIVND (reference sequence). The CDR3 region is CASTLQRNTEAFF. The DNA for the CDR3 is TGTGCCAGTACCCTACAGAGGAACACTGAAGCTTTCTTT.

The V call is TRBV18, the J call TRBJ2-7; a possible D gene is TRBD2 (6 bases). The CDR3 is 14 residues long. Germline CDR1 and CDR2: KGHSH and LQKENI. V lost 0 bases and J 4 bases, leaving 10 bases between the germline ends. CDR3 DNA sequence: TGTGCCAGCTCACCACCTAGCGGTAATTACGAGCAGTACTTC. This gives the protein CASSPPSGNYEQYF.

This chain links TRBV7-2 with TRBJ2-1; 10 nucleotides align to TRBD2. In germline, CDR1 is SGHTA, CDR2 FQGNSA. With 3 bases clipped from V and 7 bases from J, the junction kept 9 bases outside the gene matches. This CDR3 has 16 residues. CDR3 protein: CASSFIESGGGNEQFF. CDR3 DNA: TGTGCCAGCAGCTTTATCGAAAGCGGGGGGGGGAATGAGCAGTTCTTC.

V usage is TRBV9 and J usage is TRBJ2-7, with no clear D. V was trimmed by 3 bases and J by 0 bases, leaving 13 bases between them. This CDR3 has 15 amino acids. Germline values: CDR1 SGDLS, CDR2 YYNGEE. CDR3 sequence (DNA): TGTGCCAGCAGCGCAGGCCCCACGGCCTCCTACGAGCAGTACTTC. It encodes CASSAGPTASYEQYF.

Here the CDR3 DNA reads TGTGCCAGCAGTTATCGGGCTAATGAAAAACTGTTTTTT. Its protein product is CASSYRANEKLFF. This rearrangement joins TRBV6-5 to TRBJ1-4; D gene unclear. Germline CDR1 MNHEY, CDR2 SVGAGI. Trimming took off 3 bases at V and 3 bases at J, with 5 bases between the two ends. The CDR3 runs 13 residues.

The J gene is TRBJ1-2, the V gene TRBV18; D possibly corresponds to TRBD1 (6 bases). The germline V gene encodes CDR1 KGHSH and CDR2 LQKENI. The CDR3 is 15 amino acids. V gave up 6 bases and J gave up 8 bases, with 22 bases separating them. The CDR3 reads CASSPGTTPFKGYTF. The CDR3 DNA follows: TGTGCCAGCTCTCCCGGGACAACTCCCTTTAAGGGCTACACCTTC.

Here the CDR3 reads CASRPGQYNSPLHF. DNA for the CDR3: TGTGCCAGCAGACCCGGACAGTATAATTCACCCCTCCACTTT. The V gene is TRBV13, the J gene TRBJ1-6; possible D gene TRBD1, 6 bases. V lost 6 bases and J 4 bases, leaving 10 bases between the germline ends. Germline V lookup: CDR1 PRHDT, CDR2 FYEKMQ (reference sequence). The CDR3 runs to 14 residues.

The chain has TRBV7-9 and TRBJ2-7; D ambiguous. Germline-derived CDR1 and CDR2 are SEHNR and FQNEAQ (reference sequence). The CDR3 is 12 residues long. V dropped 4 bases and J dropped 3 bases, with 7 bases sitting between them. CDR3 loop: CASSSKHYEQYF. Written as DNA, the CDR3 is TGTGCCAGCAGCTCGAAGCACTACGAGCAGTACTTC.

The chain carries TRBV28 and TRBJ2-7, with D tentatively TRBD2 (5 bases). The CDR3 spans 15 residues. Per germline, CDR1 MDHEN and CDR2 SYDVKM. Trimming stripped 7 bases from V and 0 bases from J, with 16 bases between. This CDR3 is CASTSEGRASYEQYF. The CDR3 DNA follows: TGTGCCAGCACAAGTGAGGGAAGGGCCTCCTACGAGCAGTACTTC.

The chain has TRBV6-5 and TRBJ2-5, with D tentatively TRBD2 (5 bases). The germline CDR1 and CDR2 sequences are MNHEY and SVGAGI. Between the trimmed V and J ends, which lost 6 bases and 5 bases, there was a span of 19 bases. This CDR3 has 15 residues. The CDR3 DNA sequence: TGTGCCAGCAGCTCGGGGTCTAGTATGGGGGAGACCCAGTACTTC. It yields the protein CASSSGSSMGETQYF.

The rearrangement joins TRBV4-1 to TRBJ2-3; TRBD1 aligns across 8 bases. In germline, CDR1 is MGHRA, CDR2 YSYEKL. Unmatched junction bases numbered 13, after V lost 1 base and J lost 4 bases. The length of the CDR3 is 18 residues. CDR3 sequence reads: CASSQVAFGTGRADTQYF. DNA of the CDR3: TGCGCCAGCAGCCAAGTTGCTTTTGGGACAGGACGGGCAGATACGCAGTATTTT.

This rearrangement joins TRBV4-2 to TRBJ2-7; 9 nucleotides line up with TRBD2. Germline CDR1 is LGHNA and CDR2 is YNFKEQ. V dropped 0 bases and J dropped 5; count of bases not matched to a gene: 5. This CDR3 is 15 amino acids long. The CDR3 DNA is TGTGCCAGCAGCCAAGAGTGGCGGGGGGGCGACGAGCAGTACTTC. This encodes CASSQEWRGGDEQYF.

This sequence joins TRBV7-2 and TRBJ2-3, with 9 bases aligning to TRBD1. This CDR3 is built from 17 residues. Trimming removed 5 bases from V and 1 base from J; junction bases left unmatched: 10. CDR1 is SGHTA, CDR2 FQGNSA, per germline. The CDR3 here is CASSRKTGGIGTDTQYF. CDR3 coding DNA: TGTGCCAGCAGCCGAAAGACAGGGGGAATAGGCACAGATACGCAGTATTTT.

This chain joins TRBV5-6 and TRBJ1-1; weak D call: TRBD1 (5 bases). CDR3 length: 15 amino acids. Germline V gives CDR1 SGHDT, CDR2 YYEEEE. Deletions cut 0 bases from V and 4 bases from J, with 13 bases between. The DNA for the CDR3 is TGTGCCAGCAGCTTGGAACGGGAGGGGAGCACTGAAGCTTTCTTT. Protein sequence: CASSLEREGSTEAFF.

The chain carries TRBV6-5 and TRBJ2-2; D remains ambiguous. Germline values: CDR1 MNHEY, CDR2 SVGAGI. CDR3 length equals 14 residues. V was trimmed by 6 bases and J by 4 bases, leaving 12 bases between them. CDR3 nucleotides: TGTGCCAGCAGGGAGCAGTCGGGCACCGGGGAGCTGTTTTTT. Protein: CASREQSGTGELFF.

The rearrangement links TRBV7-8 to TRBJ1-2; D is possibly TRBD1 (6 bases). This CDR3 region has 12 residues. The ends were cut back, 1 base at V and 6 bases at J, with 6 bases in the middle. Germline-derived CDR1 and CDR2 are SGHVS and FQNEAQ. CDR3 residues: CASSLGTDGYTF. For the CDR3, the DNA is TGTGCCAGCAGCTTAGGGACAGATGGCTACACCTTC.